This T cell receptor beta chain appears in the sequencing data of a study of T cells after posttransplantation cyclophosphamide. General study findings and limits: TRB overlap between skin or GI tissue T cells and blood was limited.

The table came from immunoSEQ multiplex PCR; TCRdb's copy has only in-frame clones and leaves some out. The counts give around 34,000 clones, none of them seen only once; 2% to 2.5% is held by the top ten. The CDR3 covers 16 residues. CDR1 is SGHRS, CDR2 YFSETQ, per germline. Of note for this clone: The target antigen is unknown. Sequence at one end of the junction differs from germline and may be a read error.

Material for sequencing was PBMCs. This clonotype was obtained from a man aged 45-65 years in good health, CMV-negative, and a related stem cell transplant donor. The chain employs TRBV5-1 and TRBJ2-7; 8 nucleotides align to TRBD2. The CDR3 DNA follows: TGCGCCGGCAGCGCGGGCGGTCAAGCGGGAGAGTTCGAGCAGTACTTC. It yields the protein CAGSAGGQAGEFEQYF.